The entry that follows covers one T cell receptor beta chain sequence. The antigen is not known. This record belongs to a study of T cells in localized non-small cell lung cancer. Study conclusions and caveats: There was an association of higher blood T cell density with longer overall survival. Turning up in adjacent lung were a median approximately 57 of the top 100 tumor clones.

This CDR3 is built from 14 residues. After removal of 5 bases from V and 11 bases from J, the junction contained 11 bases not matched to a gene. The germline gives CDR1 MNHEY, CDR2 SVGAGI. Method: immunoSEQ multiplex PCR; TCRdb's copy keeps in-frame clones and lacks some. The table has around 41,000 clones, approximately 90% seen once. This chain joins TRBV6-5 and TRBJ1-1, with 10 bases lining up with TRBD1. This clonotype was obtained from a woman aged 18-49 years with stage III lung adenocarcinoma. Sequencing was performed on peripheral blood, taken before any cancer treatment. The CDR3 DNA reads as TGTGCCAGCAGTACCGGGACAGGGGCCAAGGGGGCTTTCTTT. Its protein is CASSTGTGAKGAFF.